A single sample gave rise to the 30 T cell receptor beta chains below, sequenced in a study of early T cells in non-severe SARS-CoV-2 infection. In TCRdb, the 5' RACE reads were re-called with MiXCR into one record per CDR3 protein. The sample has approximately 76,000 distinct CDR3 sequences, around 13% seen once. The source material was whole blood. These receptors all come from an adult who was a healthcare worker with PCR-confirmed SARS-CoV-2 infection or an uninfected control (not recorded which).

This clonotype was observed at least ten times. The rearrangement uses TRBV4-3 and TRBJ1-1, with TRBD1 matching over 7 bases. Germline trimming cut 4 bases from V and 0 bases from J; bases unmatched to any gene: 5. The CDR3 runs to 15 residues. Germline V lookup: CDR1 LGHNA, CDR2 YSLEER. CDR3 sequence (DNA): TGCGCCAGCAGCCCGATGGGACAGATGAACACTGAAGCTTTCTTT. This sequence encodes CASSPMGQMNTEAFF.

This clonotype was recorded a few times. V gene TRBV24-1 combines with J gene TRBJ1-1; a weak D match, TRBD1 (5 bases). The V gene lost 4 bases and the J gene lost 6 bases, with 14 bases spanning the gap. In germline, CDR1 is KGHDR, CDR2 SFDVKD. The CDR3 runs to 14 residues. The CDR3 sequence: CATSDTGPPAEAFF. As DNA, the CDR3 is TGTGCCACCAGTGACACGGGGCCGCCCGCTGAAGCTTTCTTT.

This clonotype was seen many times. This rearrangement joins TRBV30 to TRBJ2-7; D gene ambiguous. CDR1 is GTSNPN and CDR2 is SVGIG in the germline V gene (reference sequence). Trimming took 2 bases from V and 4 from J, leaving 15 bases between them. There are 14 residues in the CDR3. CDR3 sequence (DNA): TGTGCCTGGAGTAGCTGGCAGTTTGGTTACGAGCAGTACTTC. It translates to CAWSSWQFGYEQYF.

This clonotype has at least ten counts. V usage is TRBV6-5 and J usage is TRBJ2-7, with D possibly TRBD2 on 6 matching bases. This CDR3 is 15 amino acids long. Germline V CDR1 and CDR2: MNHEY, SVGAGI. Trimming pared 0 bases from V and 3 bases from J, leaving 12 bases between. In DNA, the CDR3 is TGTGCCAGCAGTTACTCGATGGGGCGGGGCTACGAGCAGTACTTC. Residues: CASSYSMGRGYEQYF.

A few counts support this clonotype. The chain uses TRBV12-3 or TRBV12-4 and TRBJ2-7, with D unclear. Trimming took off 6 bases at V and 3 bases at J, with 12 bases between the two ends. This CDR3 is 13 amino acids long. DNA of the CDR3: TGTGCCAGCAGCCAGCCCTTCAGCTACGAGCAGTACTTC. Its translation: CASSQPFSYEQYF.

Remarks on this clonotype: A much bigger clone sits one base away, suggesting this may be a read error. The chain couples TRBV30 to TRBJ2-3; D possibly uses TRBD1 or TRBD2 (5 bases each). Per the germline V gene, CDR1 is GTSNPN and CDR2 is SVGIG (reference sequence). The V gene lost 7 bases and the J gene lost 8 bases, with 19 bases spanning the gap. The CDR3 consists of 13 residues. CDR3 DNA: TGTGCCTCCTCAACTGGGACCAAAGGTACGCAGTATTTT. This translates into CASSTGTKGTQYF.

This clonotype appeared many times. The chain joins TRBV12-3 or TRBV12-4 to TRBJ2-2; perhaps D is TRBD1 or TRBD2 (5 bases each). The V end lost 1 base, the J end lost 9 bases, and 9 bases lay between the germline ends. The CDR3 spans 13 residues. Written as DNA, the CDR3 is TGTGCCAGCAGTTTAGGGGGGAACCGGGAGCTGTTTTTT. Translating it yields CASSLGGNRELFF.

This clonotype has ten or more counts. The rearrangement links TRBV18 to TRBJ2-3; D possibly corresponds to TRBD2 (6 bases). Germline V gene data show CDR1 as KGHSH and CDR2 as LQKENI. V was clipped by 2 bases and J by 2 bases, with 17 bases between them. The CDR3 consists of 17 residues. Here the CDR3 DNA reads TGTGCCAGCTCACCAGGGAGCCGGGACTCGACCACAGATACGCAGTATTTT. This gives the protein CASSPGSRDSTTDTQYF.

In this sample, this clonotype turned up many times. V usage is TRBV7-2 and J usage is TRBJ2-1, with 12 positions matching TRBD2. Germline V gives CDR1 SGHTA, CDR2 FQGNSA. The CDR3 sequence is 15 residues long. With 5 bases clipped from V and 4 bases from J, the junction kept 3 bases outside the gene matches. The CDR3 DNA is TGTGCCAGCAGCATCGGACTAGCGGGGTACAATGAGCAGTTCTTC. The encoded protein is CASSIGLAGYNEQFF.

The sample holds many counts of this clonotype. The V gene is TRBV6-5, the J gene TRBJ2-2; D not resolved. This CDR3 comprises 16 residues. Trimming left V 4 bases short and J 2 bases short, with 14 bases between. Germline loops: CDR1 MNHEY, CDR2 SVGAGI. CDR3 nucleotide sequence: TGTGCCAGCAGTTGGAACGTCAAAGACAACACCGGGGAGCTGTTTTTT. Encoded protein: CASSWNVKDNTGELFF.

This clonotype showed up many times. V gene TRBV27 combines with J gene TRBJ1-5; D might be TRBD1 (5 bases). The CDR3 totals 16 residues. The germline V and J ends were trimmed by 5 bases and 6 bases, with 20 bases remaining between them. The V gene's germline CDR1 is MNHEY and CDR2 SMNVEV (reference sequence). The CDR3 sequence: CASSTKGLQEGQPQHF. The CDR3, as DNA: TGTGCCAGCAGTACCAAGGGACTCCAGGAAGGTCAGCCCCAGCATTTT.

In this sample, this clonotype is medium-sized. The chain combines TRBV5-1 with TRBJ1-5; the D is unclear. Germline V gives CDR1 SGHRS, CDR2 YFSETQ. Trimming shortened V by 0 bases and J by 10 bases, and 14 bases separated the two germline ends. The CDR3 is 14 residues long. CDR3 bases: TGCGCCAGCAGCTTGGACAGTAGTTACCGACCCCAGCATTTT. Encoded protein: CASSLDSSYRPQHF.

This clonotype was recorded many times. This chain connects TRBV12-3 or TRBV12-4 to TRBJ2-7; D is uncertain. The CDR3 sequence is 15 residues long. With 1 base removed from V and 2 bases from J, the gap between germline ends came to 12 bases. The DNA for the CDR3 is TGTGCCAGCAGTTTAGTCATTGGCGACCCCTACGAGCAGTACTTC. Translation: CASSLVIGDPYEQYF.

The table lists this clonotype with many counts. The V call is TRBV20-1, the J call TRBJ1-6; D possibly corresponds to TRBD1 (5 bases). The CDR3 loop spans 14 amino acids. Germline V gene sequence: CDR1 DFQATT, CDR2 SNEGSKA (reference sequence). The V gene lost 6 bases and the J gene lost 8 bases, with 17 bases spanning the gap. CDR3 sequence (DNA): TGCAGTGCCCAGGCCGGGAGGGGTGATTCACCCCTCCACTTT. It specifies CSAQAGRGDSPLHF.

This clonotype was counted many times. The chain uses TRBV7-9 and TRBJ1-3, with TRBD1 matching over 7 bases. The germline CDR1 and CDR2 sequences are SEHNR and FQNEAQ (reference sequence). This CDR3 comprises 16 residues. V lost 5 bases and J lost 0; bases outside the gene matches: 7. CDR3 sequence: CASSPEGAVSGNTIYF. Here the CDR3 DNA reads TGTGCCAGCAGCCCCGAGGGGGCAGTCTCTGGAAACACCATATATTTT.

This clonotype was seen ten or more times. The rearrangement links TRBV12-3 or TRBV12-4 to TRBJ2-7; D remains unclear. V was cut by 5 bases and J by 6 bases, with 11 bases left in between. This CDR3 is 12 amino acids long. CDR3 in amino acids: CASSPLVSEQYF. The DNA for the CDR3 is TGTGCCAGCAGTCCTCTAGTTTCCGAGCAGTACTTC.

In this sample, this clonotype turned up many times. The gene calls are TRBV15 and TRBJ1-1; a weak D match, TRBD1 (6 bases). With 5 bases removed from V and 2 bases from J, the gap between germline ends came to 15 bases. Germline values: CDR1 LNHNV, CDR2 YYDKDF (reference sequence). The length of the CDR3 is 15 residues. CDR3 sequence (DNA): TGTGCCACCAGCCGCCGACAGGCCGGCAACACTGAAGCTTTCTTT. Its translation: CATSRRQAGNTEAFF.

There are many counts of this clonotype. For the CDR3, the DNA is TGTGCCATCAGTGAGTGGGGGACAAGGAACAATGAGCAGTTCTTC. As protein: CAISEWGTRNNEQFF. The V gene is TRBV10-3, the J gene TRBJ2-1; weak D call: TRBD1 (6 bases). V was trimmed by 1 base and J by 5 bases, leaving 12 bases between them. The CDR3 extends over 15 amino acids. Per the germline V gene, CDR1 is ENHRY and CDR2 is SYGVKD.

The table lists this clonotype with many counts. The chain has TRBV10-3 and TRBJ2-3, with D uncertain. Germline V gives CDR1 ENHRY, CDR2 SYGVKD. The CDR3 contains 17 residues. The V end lost 0 bases, the J end lost 0 bases, and 13 bases lay between the germline ends. The CDR3 reads CAISESQERWSTDTQYF. The CDR3 DNA is TGTGCCATCAGTGAGTCGCAAGAGCGTTGGAGCACAGATACGCAGTATTTT.

This clonotype was recorded many times. The V call is TRBV24-1, the J call TRBJ2-3; tentative D call: TRBD2 (6 bases). V was trimmed by 4 bases and J by 6 bases, leaving 19 bases between them. The germline V gene encodes CDR1 KGHDR and CDR2 SFDVKD. This CDR3 has 16 amino acids. CDR3 DNA sequence: TGTGCCACCAGTGAATCACAAGGAGGGGTTTTGGATACGCAGTATTTT. It is translated as CATSESQGGVLDTQYF.

This clonotype was observed at least ten times. The chain joins TRBV2 to TRBJ2-5; tentatively, D is TRBD2 (6 bases). This CDR3 region has 16 residues. Germline CDR1 is SNHLY and CDR2 is FYNNEI. V was cut by 2 bases and J by 7 bases, with 20 bases left in between. CDR3 nucleotides: TGTGCCAGCAGTGAATGGGGAGAACAACCGGAGGGGACCCAGTACTTC. This encodes CASSEWGEQPEGTQYF.

The chain uses TRBV28 and TRBJ1-2; D may be TRBD1 (5 bases). The V end lost 6 bases, the J end lost 7 bases, and 24 bases lay between the germline ends. Germline CDR1 and CDR2: MDHEN and SYDVKM. The CDR3 extends over 16 amino acids. CDR3 sequence (DNA): TGTGCCAGCAGGGGGCAGTGGGCAGAACGACTCGGTGGCTACACCTTC. Amino acids: CASRGQWAERLGGYTF.

This clonotype showed up just a few times. This rearrangement joins TRBV28 to TRBJ2-5; D unresolved. The CDR3 is 13 amino acids. V was trimmed by 0 bases and J by 5 bases, leaving 7 bases between them. Germline CDR1 MDHEN, CDR2 SYDVKM. CDR3 sequence reads: CASSLWGMETQYF. CDR3 coding DNA: TGTGCCAGCAGTTTATGGGGGATGGAGACCCAGTACTTC.

Ten or more counts support this clonotype. V gene TRBV30 combines with J gene TRBJ2-7; 7 bases agree with TRBD1. Germline-derived CDR1 and CDR2 are GTSNPN and SVGIG (reference sequence). V lost 3 bases and J lost 0; bases outside the gene matches: 2. The CDR3 consists of 13 residues. The CDR3 loop reads CAWRGQSSYEQYF. In nucleotides, the CDR3 is TGTGCCTGGAGGGGACAGAGCTCCTACGAGCAGTACTTC.

Note on this clonotype: A much larger clone differs by one base, so this may be a read error. The rearrangement uses TRBV30 and TRBJ2-1; the match to TRBD1 covers 9 bases. The CDR3 contains 14 residues. Germline V CDR1 and CDR2: GTSNPN, SVGIG (reference sequence). CDR3 DNA sequence: TGTGCCCGGAGTGGAGGGACAGGGAGGAATGAGCAGTTCTTC. This translates into CARSGGTGRNEQFF.

There are a few counts of this clonotype. The chain employs TRBV29-1 and TRBJ1-1, with unresolved D. The CDR3 extends over 12 amino acids. V was clipped by 6 bases and J by 6 bases, with 14 bases between them. Germline V CDR1 and CDR2: SQVTM, ANQGSEA. The CDR3: CSVCMRGAEAFF. In nucleotides, the CDR3 is TGCAGCGTCTGTATGCGTGGGGCTGAAGCTTTCTTT. Full variable domain (remainder filled in from reference TRBV29-1 and TRBJ1-1): SAVISQKPSRDICQRGTSLTIQCQVDSQVTMMFWYRQQPGQSLTLIATANQGSEATYESGFVIDKFPISRPNLTFSTLTVSNMSPEDSSIYLCSVCMRGAEAFFGQGTRLTVV.

In its sample, this clonotype was seen many times. The gene calls are TRBV6-5 and TRBJ2-7; the D is unclear. Trimming took off 6 bases at V and 4 bases at J, with 10 bases between the two ends. The CDR3 is 12 residues long. Germline V gives CDR1 MNHEY, CDR2 SVGAGI. The CDR3 loop is CASSRDGYEQYF. DNA for the CDR3: TGTGCCAGCAGCCGCGACGGGTACGAGCAGTACTTC.

The chain employs TRBV6-4 and TRBJ2-1, with 9 bases identical to TRBD2. V was clipped by 6 bases and J by 4 bases; unmatched bases: 7. The CDR3 contains 15 residues. The germline CDR1 and CDR2 sequences are MRHNA and SNTAGT. CDR3 nucleotide sequence: TGTGCCAGCAGCGAGAGCGGGGGGCTATACAATGAGCAGTTCTTC. Translation: CASSESGGLYNEQFF.

The sample holds many counts of this clonotype. The V and J genes are TRBV29-1 and TRBJ1-1; D not resolved. There are 10 residues in the CDR3. V was pared by 7 bases and J by 6 bases, with 9 bases between. CDR1 SQVTM and CDR2 ANQGSEA come from the germline V gene. The CDR3 loop reads CSAELAEAFF. The CDR3 region has the DNA TGCAGCGCCGAGCTCGCTGAAGCTTTCTTT.

The chain links TRBV20-1 to TRBJ1-6; the match to TRBD1 covers 9 bases. CDR1 is DFQATT and CDR2 is SNEGSKA in the germline V gene (reference sequence). The V segment lost 6 bases and the J segment 10 bases; nucleotides outside the gene matches: 4. This CDR3 is 12 amino acids long. The CDR3 DNA follows: TGCAGTGCCAGGACAGGGGTCTCACCCCTCCACTTT. Its translation: CSARTGVSPLHF.